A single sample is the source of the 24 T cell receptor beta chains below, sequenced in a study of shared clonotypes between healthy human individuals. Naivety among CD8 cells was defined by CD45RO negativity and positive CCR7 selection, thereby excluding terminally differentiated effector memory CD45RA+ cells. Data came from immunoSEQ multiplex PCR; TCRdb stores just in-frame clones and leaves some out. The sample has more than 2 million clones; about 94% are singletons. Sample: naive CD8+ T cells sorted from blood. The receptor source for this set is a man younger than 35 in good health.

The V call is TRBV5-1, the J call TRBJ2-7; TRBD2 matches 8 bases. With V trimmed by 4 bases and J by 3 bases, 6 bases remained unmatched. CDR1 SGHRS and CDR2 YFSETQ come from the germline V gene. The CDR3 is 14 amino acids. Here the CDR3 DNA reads TGCGCCAGCAGCCCAGCGGGGGCGTTCTACGAGCAGTACTTC. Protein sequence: CASSPAGAFYEQYF.

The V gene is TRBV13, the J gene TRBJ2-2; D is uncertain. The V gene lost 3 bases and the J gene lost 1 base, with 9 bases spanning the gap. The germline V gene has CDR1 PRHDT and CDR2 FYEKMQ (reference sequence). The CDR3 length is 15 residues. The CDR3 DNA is TGTGCCAGCAGCTTTTCGGAGTGGAACACCGGGGAGCTGTTTTTT. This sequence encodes CASSFSEWNTGELFF.

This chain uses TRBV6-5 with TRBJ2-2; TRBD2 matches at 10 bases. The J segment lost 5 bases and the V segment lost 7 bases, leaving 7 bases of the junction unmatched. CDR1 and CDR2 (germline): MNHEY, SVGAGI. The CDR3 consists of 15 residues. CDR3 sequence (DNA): TGTGCCAGCACTTCTAGCGGGAGTCTAACCGGGGAGCTGTTTTTT. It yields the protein CASTSSGSLTGELFF.

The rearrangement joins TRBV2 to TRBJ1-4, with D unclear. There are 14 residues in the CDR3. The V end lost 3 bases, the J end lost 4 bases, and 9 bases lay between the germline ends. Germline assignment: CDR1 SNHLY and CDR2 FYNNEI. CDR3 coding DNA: TGTGCCAGCAGTGAGGGCGGGATTAATGAAAAACTGTTTTTT. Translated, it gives CASSEGGINEKLFF.

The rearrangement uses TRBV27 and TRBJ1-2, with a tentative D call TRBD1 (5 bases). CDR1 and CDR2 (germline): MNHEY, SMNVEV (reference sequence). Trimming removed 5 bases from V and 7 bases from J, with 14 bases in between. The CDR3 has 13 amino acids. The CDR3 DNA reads TGTGCCAGCAGTGTCCAGGGTATGGGTGGCTACACCTTC. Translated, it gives CASSVQGMGGYTF.

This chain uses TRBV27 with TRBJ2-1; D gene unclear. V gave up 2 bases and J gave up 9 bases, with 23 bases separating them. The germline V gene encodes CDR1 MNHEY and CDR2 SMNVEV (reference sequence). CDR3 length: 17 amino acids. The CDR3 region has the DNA TGTGCCAGCAGTTTAAAGTTTGAGGCCCGGCTTCGGGCTGAGCAGTTCTTC. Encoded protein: CASSLKFEARLRAEQFF.

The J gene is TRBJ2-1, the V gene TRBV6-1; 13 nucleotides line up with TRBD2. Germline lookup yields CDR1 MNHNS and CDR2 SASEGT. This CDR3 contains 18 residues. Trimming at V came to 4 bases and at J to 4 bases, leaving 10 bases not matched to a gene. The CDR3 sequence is CASSGPLGLAGFYNEQFF. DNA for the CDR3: TGTGCCAGCAGTGGCCCCTTGGGACTAGCGGGATTTTACAATGAGCAGTTCTTC.

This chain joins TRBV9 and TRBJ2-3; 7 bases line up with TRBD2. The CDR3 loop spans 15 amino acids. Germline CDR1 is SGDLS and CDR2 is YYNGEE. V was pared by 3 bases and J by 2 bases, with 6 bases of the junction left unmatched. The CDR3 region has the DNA TGTGCCAGCAGCGAAAGCGGGACCCCCACAGATACGCAGTATTTT. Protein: CASSESGTPTDTQYF.

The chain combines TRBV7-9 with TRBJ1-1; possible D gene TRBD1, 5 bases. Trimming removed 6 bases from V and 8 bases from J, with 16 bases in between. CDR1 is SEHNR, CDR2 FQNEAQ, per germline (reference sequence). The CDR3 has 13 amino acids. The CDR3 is CASSQSPGTEAFF. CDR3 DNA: TGTGCCAGCAGTCAATCTCCCGGGACCGAAGCTTTCTTT. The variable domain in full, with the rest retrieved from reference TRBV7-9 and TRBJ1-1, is DTGVSQNPRHKITKRGQNVTFRCDPISEHNRLYWYRQTLGQGPEFLTYFQNEAQLEKSRLLSDRFSAERPKGSFSTLEIQRTEQGDSAMYLCASSQSPGTEAFFGQGTRLTVV.

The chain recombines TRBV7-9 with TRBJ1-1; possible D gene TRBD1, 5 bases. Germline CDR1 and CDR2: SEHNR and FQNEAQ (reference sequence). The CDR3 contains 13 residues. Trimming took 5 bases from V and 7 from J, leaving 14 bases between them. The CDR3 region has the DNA TGTGCCAGCAGCACCGACAGTACCGATGAAGCTTTCTTT. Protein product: CASSTDSTDEAFF.

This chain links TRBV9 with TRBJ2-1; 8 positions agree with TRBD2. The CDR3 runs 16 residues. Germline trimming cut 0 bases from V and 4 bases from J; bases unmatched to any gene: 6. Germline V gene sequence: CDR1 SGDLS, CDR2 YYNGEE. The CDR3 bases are TGTGCCAGCAGCGTAGGACTAGCGCCAGATTACAATGAGCAGTTCTTC. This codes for CASSVGLAPDYNEQFF.

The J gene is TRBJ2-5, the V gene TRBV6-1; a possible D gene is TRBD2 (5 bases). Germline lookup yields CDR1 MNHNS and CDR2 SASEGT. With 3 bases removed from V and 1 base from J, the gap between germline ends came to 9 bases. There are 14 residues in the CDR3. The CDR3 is CASSDDYTQETQYF. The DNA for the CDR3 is TGTGCCAGCAGTGATGACTACACCCAAGAGACCCAGTACTTC.

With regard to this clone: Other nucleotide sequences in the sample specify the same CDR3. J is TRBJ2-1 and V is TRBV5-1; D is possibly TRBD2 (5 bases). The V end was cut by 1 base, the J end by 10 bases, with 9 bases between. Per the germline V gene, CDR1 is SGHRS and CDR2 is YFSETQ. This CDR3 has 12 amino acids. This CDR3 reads CASSLRGLEQFF. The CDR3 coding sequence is TGCGCCAGCAGCTTGCGAGGGTTGGAGCAGTTCTTC. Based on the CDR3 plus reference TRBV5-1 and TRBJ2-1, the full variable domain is KAGVTQTPRYLIKTRGQQVTLSCSPISGHRSVSWYQQTPGQGLQFLFEYFSETQRNKGNFPGRFSGRQFSNSRSEMNVSTLELGDSALYLCASSLRGLEQFFGPGTRLTVL.

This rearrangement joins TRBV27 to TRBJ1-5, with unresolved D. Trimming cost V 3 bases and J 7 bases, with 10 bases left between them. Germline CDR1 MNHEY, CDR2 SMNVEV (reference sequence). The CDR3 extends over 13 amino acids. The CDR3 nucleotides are TGTGCCAGCAGTTTTCAGTTCTCCCAGCCCCAGCATTTT. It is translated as CASSFQFSQPQHF.

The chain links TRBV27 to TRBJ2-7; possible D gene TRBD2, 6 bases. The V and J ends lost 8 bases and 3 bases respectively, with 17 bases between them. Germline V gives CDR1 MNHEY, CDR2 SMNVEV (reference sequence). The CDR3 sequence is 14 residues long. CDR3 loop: CASRGLAPNYEQYF. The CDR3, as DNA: TGTGCCAGCCGCGGTCTAGCGCCGAACTACGAGCAGTACTTC.

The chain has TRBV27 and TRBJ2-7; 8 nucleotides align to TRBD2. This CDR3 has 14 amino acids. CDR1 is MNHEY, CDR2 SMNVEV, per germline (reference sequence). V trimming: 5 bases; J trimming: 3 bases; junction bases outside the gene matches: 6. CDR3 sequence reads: CASSIKRESYEQYF. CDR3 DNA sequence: TGTGCCAGCAGTATTAAGCGGGAGAGCTACGAGCAGTACTTC.

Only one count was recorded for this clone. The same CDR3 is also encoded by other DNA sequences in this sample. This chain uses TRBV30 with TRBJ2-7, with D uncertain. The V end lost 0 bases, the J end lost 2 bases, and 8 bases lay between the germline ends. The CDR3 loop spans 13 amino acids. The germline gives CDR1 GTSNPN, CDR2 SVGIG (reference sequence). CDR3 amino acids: CAWSVGRTYEQYF. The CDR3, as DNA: TGTGCCTGGAGTGTCGGCAGAACCTACGAGCAGTACTTC.

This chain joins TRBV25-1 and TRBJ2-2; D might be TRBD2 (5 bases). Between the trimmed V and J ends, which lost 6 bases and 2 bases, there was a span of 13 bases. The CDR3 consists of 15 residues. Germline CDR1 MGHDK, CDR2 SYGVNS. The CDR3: CASSETDFNTGELFF. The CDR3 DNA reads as TGTGCCAGCAGCGAAACGGACTTCAACACCGGGGAGCTGTTTTTT.

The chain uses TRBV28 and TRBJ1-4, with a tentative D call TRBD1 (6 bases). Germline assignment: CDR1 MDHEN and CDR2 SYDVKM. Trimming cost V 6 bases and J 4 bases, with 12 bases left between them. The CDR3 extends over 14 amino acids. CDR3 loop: CASSSDSGNEKLFF. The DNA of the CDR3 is TGTGCCAGCAGCTCGGACAGCGGTAATGAAAAACTGTTTTTT.

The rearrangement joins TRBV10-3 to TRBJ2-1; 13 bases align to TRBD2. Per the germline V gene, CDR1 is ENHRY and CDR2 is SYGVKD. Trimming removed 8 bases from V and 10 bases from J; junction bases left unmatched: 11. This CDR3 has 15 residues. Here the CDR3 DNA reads TGTGCCATCGCGGAACTAGCGGGGGGGTCTGGGGAGCAGTTCTTC. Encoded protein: CAIAELAGGSGEQFF.

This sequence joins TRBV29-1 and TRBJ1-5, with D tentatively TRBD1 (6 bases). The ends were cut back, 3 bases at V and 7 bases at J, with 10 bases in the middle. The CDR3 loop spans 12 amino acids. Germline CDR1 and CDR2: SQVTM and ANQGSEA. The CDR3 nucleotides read TGCAGCGTTGAGCCCAGGGGACAGCCCCAGCATTTT. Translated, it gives CSVEPRGQPQHF.

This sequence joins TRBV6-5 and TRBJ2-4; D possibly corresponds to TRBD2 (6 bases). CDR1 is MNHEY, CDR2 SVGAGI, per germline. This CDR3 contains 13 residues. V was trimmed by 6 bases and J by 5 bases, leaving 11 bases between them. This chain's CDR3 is CASREGRENIQYF. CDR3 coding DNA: TGTGCCAGCAGGGAGGGCCGGGAAAACATTCAGTACTTC.

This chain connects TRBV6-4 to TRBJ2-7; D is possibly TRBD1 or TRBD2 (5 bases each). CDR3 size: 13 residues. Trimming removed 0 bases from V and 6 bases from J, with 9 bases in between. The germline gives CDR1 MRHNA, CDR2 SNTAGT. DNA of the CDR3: TGTGCCAGCAGTGACTCGACTGGGACCGAGCAGTACTTC. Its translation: CASSDSTGTEQYF.

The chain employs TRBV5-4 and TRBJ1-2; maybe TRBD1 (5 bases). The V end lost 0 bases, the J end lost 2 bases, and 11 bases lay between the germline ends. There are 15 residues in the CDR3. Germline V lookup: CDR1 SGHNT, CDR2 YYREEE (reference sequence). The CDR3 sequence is CASSLGWGPNYGYTF. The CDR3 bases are TGTGCCAGCAGCTTGGGTTGGGGACCCAACTATGGCTACACCTTC.